A selection of T cell receptor beta chains follows, all from one sample in a study of OX40 agonist ivuxolimab in advanced cancers. Assay used: immunoSEQ multiplex PCR; TCRdb lists only in-frame clones, some missing. Of 60,000 or so clones in the sample, approximately 91% are singletons; the top ten hold 5%. Sequenced here: CD4+ or CD8+ T cells sorted from blood, sampled in a trial of the OX40 agonist ivuxolimab. Source of these receptors: an adult with an advanced solid tumor such as melanoma, head and neck, liver or kidney cancer. Each CDR3 is given with its conserved first and last residue. The order of the fields is clone size, V gene, J gene, D gene, CDR3 protein, CDR3 DNA. A D gene is named only where the DNA matches it firmly. For some rows the clone size is stated as once, few or many, or as a class when expanded; others skip it.

clone_size: .
v_call: TRBV27
j_call: TRBJ2-7
d_call: TRBD2
cdr3_aa: CASSYQRGLAGTYEQYF
cdr3_nt: TGTGCCAGCAGTTACCAACGCGGACTAGCGGGGACCTACGAGCAGTACTTC

clone_size: .
v_call: TRBV27
j_call: TRBJ2-1
d_call: TRBD1
cdr3_aa: CASSLSRAEGAQFF
cdr3_nt: TGTGCCAGCAGTTTATCCCGGGCCGAGGGGGCCCAGTTCTTC

clone_size: .
v_call: TRBV11-2
j_call: TRBJ2-1
d_call: .
cdr3_aa: CASSLSGPYNEQFF
cdr3_nt: TGTGCCAGCAGCTTATCGGGGCCTTACAATGAGCAGTTCTTC

clone_size: once
v_call: TRBV30
j_call: TRBJ1-4
d_call: .
cdr3_aa: CAWRWGGSNEKLFF
cdr3_nt: TGTGCCTGGAGATGGGGGGGATCTAATGAAAAACTGTTTTTT

clone_size: .
v_call: TRBV5-1
j_call: TRBJ2-3
d_call: .
cdr3_aa: CASSLIQLKGTQYF
cdr3_nt: TGCGCCAGCAGCTTAATCCAGTTGAAGGGTACGCAGTATTTT

clone_size: .
v_call: TRBV7-1
j_call: TRBJ1-3
d_call: .
cdr3_aa: CASSLRQGNTIYF
cdr3_nt: TGTGCCAGCAGCTTAAGACAGGGAAACACCATATATTTT

clone_size: .
v_call: TRBV5-8
j_call: TRBJ1-2
d_call: TRBD1
cdr3_aa: CASSPGQGGVIHGYTF
cdr3_nt: TGTGCCAGCAGCCCGGGACAGGGAGGTGTAATCCATGGCTACACCTTC

clone_size: .
v_call: TRBV5-1
j_call: TRBJ2-5
d_call: .
cdr3_aa: CASSFGQETQYF
cdr3_nt: TGCGCCAGCAGCTTCGGGCAAGAGACCCAGTACTTC

clone_size: .
v_call: TRBV6-5
j_call: TRBJ1-2
d_call: TRBD1
cdr3_aa: CASSSGTGGGGYTF
cdr3_nt: TGTGCCAGCAGCTCCGGGACAGGGGGCGGCGGCTACACCTTC

clone_size: .
v_call: TRBV7-9
j_call: TRBJ2-1
d_call: .
cdr3_aa: CASSLVAEQFF
cdr3_nt: TGTGCCAGCAGCTTAGTGGCTGAGCAGTTCTTC

clone_size: .
v_call: TRBV9
j_call: TRBJ2-7
d_call: TRBD2
cdr3_aa: CASSAFPGGLYEQYF
cdr3_nt: TGTGCCAGCAGCGCCTTTCCGGGAGGCCTCTACGAGCAGTACTTC

clone_size: few
v_call: TRBV19
j_call: TRBJ1-5
d_call: .
cdr3_aa: CASSPDSYQPQHF
cdr3_nt: TGTGCCAGTAGTCCAGACAGTTATCAGCCCCAGCATTTT

clone_size: .
v_call: TRBV5-6
j_call: TRBJ2-1
d_call: .
cdr3_aa: CASSLVLTPPSSYNEQFF
cdr3_nt: TGTGCCAGCAGCTTGGTGTTGACACCACCCAGCTCCTACAATGAGCAGTTCTTC

clone_size: .
v_call: TRBV27
j_call: TRBJ1-2
d_call: .
cdr3_aa: CASSLGRNYGYTF
cdr3_nt: TGTGCCAGCAGTTTAGGCAGAAACTATGGCTACACCTTC

clone_size: .
v_call: TRBV6-1
j_call: TRBJ1-2
d_call: .
cdr3_aa: CASSLAGRYTF
cdr3_nt: TGTGCCAGCAGTTTAGCAGGCCGATACACCTTC